The T cell receptor beta chain under discussion was sequenced for a study of cytomegalovirus exposure and HLA in healthy donors. Study-wide results and caveats: Among TCR beta chains, those listed as cytomegalovirus-associated numbered over 150.

The CDR3 sequence is 15 residues long. The germline CDR1 and CDR2 sequences are SGHRS and YFSETQ. Between the trimmed V and J ends, which lost 1 base and 1 base, there was a span of 11 bases. Points on this clone: The antigen remains unidentified.

Researchers ran the PCR with 60 Vbeta and 13 Jbeta primers. Generated by immunoSEQ multiplex PCR, the TCRdb table keeps only in-frame clones and is missing some. Among roughly 180,000 clones listed, roughly 9.5% were seen once. The specimen sequenced was PBMCs. The clonotype originates from a woman younger than 45 in good health and CMV-seropositive. The chain couples TRBV5-1 to TRBJ2-5; D remains ambiguous. CDR3 sequence (DNA): TGCGCCAGCAGCTTGCAACCTGGCGGCCAAGAGACCCAGTACTTC. This gives the protein CASSLQPGGQETQYF.